Here is one T cell receptor beta chain with its context. Its antigen is undetermined. This record belongs to a study of cytomegalovirus exposure and HLA in healthy donors. Study conclusions and caveats: Cytomegalovirus status was reportedly diagnosed by the classifier with high sensitivity and specificity.

Germline V gene data show CDR1 as SGDLS and CDR2 as YYNGEE. The V and J ends lost 8 bases and 6 bases respectively, with 12 bases between them. This CDR3 contains 13 residues. The PCR employed 60 Vbeta primers together with 13 Jbeta primers. Produced via immunoSEQ multiplex PCR; TCRdb's table is partial and in-frame only. The sample consists of about 190,000 clones, 80% to 85% of them appearing once. The TCR comes from a woman aged 18-29 years in good health and CMV-seronegative. The rearrangement uses TRBV9 and TRBJ1-6; D may be TRBD1 (5 bases). Sequenced material: PBMCs. The CDR3 DNA sequence: TGTGCCAGTGGACACGGTTCTAATTCACCCCTCCACTTT. Translation: CASGHGSNSPLHF.